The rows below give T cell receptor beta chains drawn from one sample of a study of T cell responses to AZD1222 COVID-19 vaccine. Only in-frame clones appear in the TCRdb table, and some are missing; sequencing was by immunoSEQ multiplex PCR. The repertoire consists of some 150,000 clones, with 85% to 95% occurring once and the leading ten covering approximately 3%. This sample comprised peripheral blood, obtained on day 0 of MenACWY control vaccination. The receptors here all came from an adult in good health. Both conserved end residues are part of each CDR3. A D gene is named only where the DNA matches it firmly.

CASSLGNSGNTIYF | TGTGCCAGCAGTTTGGGGAACTCTGGAAACACCATATATTTT | - | TRBJ1-3 | TRBV28
CASSLTAGEAFF | TGTGCCAGCAGCCTCACCGCGGGTGAAGCTTTCTTT | - | TRBJ1-1 | TRBV3-1/TRBV3-2
CATEPGTGSSYNEQFF | TGTGCCACCGAGCCCGGGACAGGAAGCTCCTACAATGAGCAGTTCTTC | TRBD1 | TRBJ2-1 | TRBV10-3
CASSLAGGDPSGYGYTF | TGTGCCAGCAGCTTAGCGGGGGGGGACCCATCAGGCTATGGCTACACCTTC | - | TRBJ1-2 | TRBV7-2
CASSQDVDRFLGNTIYF | TGTGCCAGCAGCCAGGACGTGGACAGGTTTCTTGGAAACACCATATATTTT | TRBD1 | TRBJ1-3 | TRBV4-2
CAISSTGYNEQFF | TGTGCCATCAGTTCTACAGGTTACAATGAGCAGTTCTTC | - | TRBJ2-1 | TRBV10-3
CASSKVRQLGSNQPQHF | TGTGCCAGCAGCAAAGTAAGGCAGCTCGGGAGCAATCAGCCCCAGCATTTT | - | TRBJ1-5 | TRBV21-1
CASSLMTGRVGFF | TGTGCCAGCAGTTTAATGACAGGGCGGGTGGGTTTCTTT | TRBD1 | TRBJ1-1 | TRBV28
CASSGRGLGNTIYF | TGTGCCAGTAGTGGAAGGGGGCTTGGAAACACCATATATTTT | TRBD1 | TRBJ1-3 | TRBV19
CASRDRGETGELFF | TGTGCCAGCAGGGACAGGGGAGAGACCGGGGAGCTGTTTTTT | TRBD1 | TRBJ2-2 | TRBV19
CASSFRFGGSPLHF | TGTGCCAGCAGTTTCCGGTTCGGGGGCTCACCCCTCCACTTT | - | TRBJ1-6 | TRBV6-5